This T cell receptor beta chain appears in the sequencing data of a study of cytomegalovirus exposure and HLA in healthy donors. Study results and caveats: TRBV6-2, TRBV6-3 and some other V segments were unresolvable in 87-base-pair reads.

About this clone: Its antigen is unknown.

Germline assignment: CDR1 SQVTM and CDR2 ANQGSEA. The CDR3 sequence is 14 residues long. The trim removed 4 bases at V and 2 bases at J, leaving 1 base unmatched. A multiplex PCR was run with 60 Vbeta primers and 13 Jbeta primers. Sequencing was performed with immunoSEQ multiplex PCR; in TCRdb, only in-frame clones are kept and a portion is missing. The table includes around 110,000 clones, around 66% detected once. The source material was PBMCs. The receptor was derived from a man between 18 and 29 years old in good health and CMV-seronegative. The chain links TRBV29-1 to TRBJ2-2, with 10 bases matching TRBD1. The CDR3 region has the DNA TGCAGCGTTGGACAGGGGGCAAACACCGGGGAGCTGTTTTTT. The encoded protein is CSVGQGANTGELFF.